The clone carrying this T cell receptor (beta chain) was detected only a few times. Germline-derived CDR1 and CDR2 are KGHDR and SFDVKD. The CDR3 runs to 14 residues. Trimming cost V 9 bases and J 6 bases, with 16 bases left between them. This sample stems from a study of identical twins. Among all donors, each was a healthy Caucasian. TCRdb reprocessed the 5' RACE reads via MiXCR and lists one record per CDR3 protein. This sample has 550,000 to 800,000 distinct CDR3 sequences, with 7% to 7.5% found just once. The data also belong to a second study, concerning yellow fever vaccine responses in identical twins.

The sequence came from a woman aged 18-35 years in good health. The source material was PBMCs. The V call is TRBV24-1, the J call TRBJ1-4; perhaps TRBD1 as D (5 bases). The CDR3 DNA reads TGTGCCACCGGCACCGCGGGGGTGGATGAAAAACTGTTTTTT. Protein sequence: CATGTAGVDEKLFF.